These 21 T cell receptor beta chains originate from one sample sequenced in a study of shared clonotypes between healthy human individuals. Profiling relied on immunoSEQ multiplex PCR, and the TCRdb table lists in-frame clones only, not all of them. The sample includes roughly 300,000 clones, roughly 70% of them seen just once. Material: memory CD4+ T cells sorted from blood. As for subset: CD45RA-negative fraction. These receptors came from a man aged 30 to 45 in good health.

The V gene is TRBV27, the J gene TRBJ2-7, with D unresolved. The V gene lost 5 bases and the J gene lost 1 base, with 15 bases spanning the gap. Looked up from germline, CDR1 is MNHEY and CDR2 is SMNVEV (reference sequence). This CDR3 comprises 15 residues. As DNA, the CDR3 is TGTGCCAGCAGTCCCTTAGACTTAAGGTCCTACGAGCAGTACTTC. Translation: CASSPLDLRSYEQYF.

The CDR3 here is CSVWVGTGDSYEQYF. CDR3 sequence (DNA): TGCAGCGTCTGGGTTGGGACAGGCGACTCCTACGAGCAGTACTTC. The chain combines TRBV29-1 with TRBJ2-7, with TRBD1 matching over 8 bases. Germline CDR1 SQVTM, CDR2 ANQGSEA. The V gene end was trimmed by 6 bases and the J gene end by 0 bases; junction bases not matched to a gene: 10. The CDR3 has 15 amino acids.

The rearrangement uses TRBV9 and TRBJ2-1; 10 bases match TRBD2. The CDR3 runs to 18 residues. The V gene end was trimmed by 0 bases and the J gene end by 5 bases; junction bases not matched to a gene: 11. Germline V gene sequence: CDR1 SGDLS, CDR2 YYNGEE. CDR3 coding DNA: TGTGCCAGCAGCGTAGGTAATACGGGACTAGCGAGAAACAATGAGCAGTTCTTC. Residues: CASSVGNTGLARNNEQFF.

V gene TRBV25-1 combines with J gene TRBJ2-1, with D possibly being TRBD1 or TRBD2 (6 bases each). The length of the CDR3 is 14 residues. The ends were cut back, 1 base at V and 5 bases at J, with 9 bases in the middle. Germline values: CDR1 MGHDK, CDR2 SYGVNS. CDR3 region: CASSELGGNNEQFF. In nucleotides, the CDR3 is TGTGCCAGCAGTGAATTAGGGGGGAACAATGAGCAGTTCTTC.

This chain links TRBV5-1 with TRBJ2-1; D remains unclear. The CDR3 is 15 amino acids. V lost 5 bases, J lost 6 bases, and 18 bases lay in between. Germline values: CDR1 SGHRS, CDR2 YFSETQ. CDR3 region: CASRFRPAVGNEQFF. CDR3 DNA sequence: TGCGCCAGCAGGTTCCGTCCTGCCGTAGGCAATGAGCAGTTCTTC.

CDR3 sequence reads: CASSLEQLSSYEQYF. In DNA form, the CDR3 reads TGTGCCAGCAGCTTGGAACAATTGAGCTCCTACGAGCAGTACTTC. The chain couples TRBV5-6 to TRBJ2-7; D gene ambiguous. V was cut by 0 bases and J by 0 bases, with 10 bases left in between. The germline gives CDR1 SGHDT, CDR2 YYEEEE. There are 15 residues in the CDR3.

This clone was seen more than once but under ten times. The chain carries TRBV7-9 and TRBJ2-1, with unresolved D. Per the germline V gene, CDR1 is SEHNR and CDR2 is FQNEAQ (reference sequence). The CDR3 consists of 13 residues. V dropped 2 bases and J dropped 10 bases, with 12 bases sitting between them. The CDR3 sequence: CASSLPQLKEQFF. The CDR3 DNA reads TGTGCCAGCAGCTTACCCCAGTTAAAGGAGCAGTTCTTC.

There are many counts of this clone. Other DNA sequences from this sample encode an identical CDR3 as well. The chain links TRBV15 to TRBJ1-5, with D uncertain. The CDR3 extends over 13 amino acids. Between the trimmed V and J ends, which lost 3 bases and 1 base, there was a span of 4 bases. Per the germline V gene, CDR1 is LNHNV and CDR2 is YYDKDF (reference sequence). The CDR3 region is CATSRGSNQPQHF. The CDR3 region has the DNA TGTGCCACCAGCAGGGGAAGCAATCAGCCCCAGCATTTT.

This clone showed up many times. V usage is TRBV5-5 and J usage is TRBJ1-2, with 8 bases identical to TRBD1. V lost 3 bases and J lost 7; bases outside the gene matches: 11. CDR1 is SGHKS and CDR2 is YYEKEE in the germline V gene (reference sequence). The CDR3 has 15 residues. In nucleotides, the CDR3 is TGTGCCAGCAGCTCCGGGACAGGTATCCTGGCTGGCTACACCTTC. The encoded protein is CASSSGTGILAGYTF. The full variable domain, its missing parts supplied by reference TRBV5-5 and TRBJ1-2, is DAGVTQSPTHLIKTRGQQVTLRCSPISGHKSVSWYQQVLGQGPQFIFQYYEKEERGRGNFPDRFSARQFPNYSSELNVNALLLGDSALYLCASSSGTGILAGYTFGSGTRLTVV.

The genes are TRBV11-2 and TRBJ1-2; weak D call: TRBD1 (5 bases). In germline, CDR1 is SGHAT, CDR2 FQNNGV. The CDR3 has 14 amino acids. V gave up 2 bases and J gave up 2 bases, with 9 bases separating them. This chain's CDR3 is CASSLLGANYGYTF. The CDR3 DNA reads TGTGCCAGCAGCTTATTAGGGGCCAACTATGGCTACACCTTC.

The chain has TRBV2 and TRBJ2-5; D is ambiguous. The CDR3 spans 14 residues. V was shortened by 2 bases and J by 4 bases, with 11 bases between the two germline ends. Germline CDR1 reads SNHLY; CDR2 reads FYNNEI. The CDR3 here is CASSERTGTETQYF. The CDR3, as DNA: TGTGCCAGCAGTGAAAGAACGGGCACAGAGACCCAGTACTTC. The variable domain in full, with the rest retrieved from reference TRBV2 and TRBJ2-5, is EPEVTQTPSHQVTQMGQEVILRCVPISNHLYFYWYRQILGQKVEFLVSFYNNEISEKSEIFDDQFSVERPDGSNFTLKIRSTKLEDSAMYFCASSERTGTETQYFGPGTRLLVL.

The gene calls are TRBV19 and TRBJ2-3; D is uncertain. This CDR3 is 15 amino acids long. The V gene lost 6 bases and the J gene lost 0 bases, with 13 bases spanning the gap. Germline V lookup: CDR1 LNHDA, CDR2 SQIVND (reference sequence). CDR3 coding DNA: TGTGCCAGTAGCTTGAAATTTTCTAGCACAGATACGCAGTATTTT. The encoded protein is CASSLKFSSTDTQYF.

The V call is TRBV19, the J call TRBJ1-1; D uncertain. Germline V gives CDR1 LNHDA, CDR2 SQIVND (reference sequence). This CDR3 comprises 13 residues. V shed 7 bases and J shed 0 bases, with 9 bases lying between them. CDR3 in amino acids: CASNNLVNTEAFF. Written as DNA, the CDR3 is TGTGCCAGTAACAACTTAGTGAACACTGAAGCTTTCTTT.

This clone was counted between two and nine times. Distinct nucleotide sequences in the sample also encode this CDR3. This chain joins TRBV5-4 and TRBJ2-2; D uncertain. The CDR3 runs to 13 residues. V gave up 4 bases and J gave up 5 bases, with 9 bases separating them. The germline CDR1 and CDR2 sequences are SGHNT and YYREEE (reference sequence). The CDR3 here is CASSQQNTGELFF. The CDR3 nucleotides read TGTGCCAGCAGCCAACAGAATACCGGGGAGCTGTTTTTT. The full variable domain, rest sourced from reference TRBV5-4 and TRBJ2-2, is ETGVTQSPTHLIKTRGQQVTLRCSSQSGHNTVSWYQQALGQGPQFIFQYYREEENGRGNFPPRFSGLQFPNYSSELNVNALELDDSALYLCASSQQNTGELFFGEGSRLTVL.

In DNA form, the CDR3 reads TGTGCCAGCAGCTTGGGGGAGAACACCATATATTTT. Protein product: CASSLGENTIYF. The rearrangement joins TRBV5-4 to TRBJ1-3; D remains ambiguous. Trimming left V 0 bases short and J 7 bases short, with 5 bases between. The CDR3 contains 12 residues. Germline lookup yields CDR1 SGHNT and CDR2 YYREEE (reference sequence).

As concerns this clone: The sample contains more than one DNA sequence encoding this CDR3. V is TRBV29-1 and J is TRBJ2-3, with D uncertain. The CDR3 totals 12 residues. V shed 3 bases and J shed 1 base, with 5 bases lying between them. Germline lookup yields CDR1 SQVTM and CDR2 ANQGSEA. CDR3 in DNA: TGCAGCGTTGACGAGGGCACAGATACGCAGTATTTT. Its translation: CSVDEGTDTQYF.

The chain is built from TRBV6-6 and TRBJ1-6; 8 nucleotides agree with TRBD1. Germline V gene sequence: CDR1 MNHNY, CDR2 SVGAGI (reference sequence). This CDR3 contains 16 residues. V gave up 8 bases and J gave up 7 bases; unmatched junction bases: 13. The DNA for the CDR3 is TGTGCCAGCGCTCATAAAAGGACAGGGTTAAATTCACCCCTCCACTTT. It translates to CASAHKRTGLNSPLHF.

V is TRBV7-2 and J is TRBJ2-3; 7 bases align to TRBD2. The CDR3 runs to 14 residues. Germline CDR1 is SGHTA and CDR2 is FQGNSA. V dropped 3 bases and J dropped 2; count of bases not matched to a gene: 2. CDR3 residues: CASSFSGPTDTQYF. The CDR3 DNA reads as TGTGCCAGCAGCTTTAGCGGGCCCACAGATACGCAGTATTTT.

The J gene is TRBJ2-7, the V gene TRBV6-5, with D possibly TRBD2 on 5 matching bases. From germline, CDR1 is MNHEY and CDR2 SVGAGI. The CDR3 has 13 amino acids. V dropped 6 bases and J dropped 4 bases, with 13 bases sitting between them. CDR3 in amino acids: CASRGVGRYEQYF. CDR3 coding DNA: TGTGCCAGCAGGGGAGTCGGTAGATACGAGCAGTACTTC.

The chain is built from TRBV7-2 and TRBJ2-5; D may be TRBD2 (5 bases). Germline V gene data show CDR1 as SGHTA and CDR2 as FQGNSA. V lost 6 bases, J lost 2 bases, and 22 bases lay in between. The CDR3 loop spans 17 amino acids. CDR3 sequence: CASRRGRVQRRQETQYF. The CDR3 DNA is TGTGCCAGCAGGCGCGGGCGGGTCCAGAGGAGGCAAGAGACCCAGTACTTC.

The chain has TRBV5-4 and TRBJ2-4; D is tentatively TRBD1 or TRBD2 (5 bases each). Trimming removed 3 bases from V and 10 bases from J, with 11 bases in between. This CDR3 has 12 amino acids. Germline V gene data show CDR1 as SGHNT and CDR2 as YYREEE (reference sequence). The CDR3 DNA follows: TGTGCCAGCAGCTCCGGGACGGGGATTCAGTACTTC. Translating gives CASSSGTGIQYF.